The next 31 T cell receptor beta chains were all read from a single sample in a study of cytomegalovirus exposure and HLA in healthy donors (dated by TCRdb to between 2016 and 2019). Library preparation was by the immunoSEQ multiplex PCR assay. A mixture of 60 forward primers for TCR Vbeta segments and 13 reverse primers for TCR Jbeta segments was used in the multiplex PCR. TCRdb provides this immuneACCESS table in a form limited to in-frame rearrangements. Some clones are lacking; in checked studies, under half of them reflect an unresolved V gene, and why the rest are absent is not known. This sample lists about 120,000 clones; roughly 80% were detected once. The biggest ten clones account for 4.5% to 5% of the sample. Sequenced: PBMCs. These receptors were taken from a middle-aged man in good health and CMV-seropositive.

The CDR3 region is CASSVAASGGPYEQYF. For the CDR3, the DNA is TGTGCCAGCAGCGTAGCTGCTAGCGGGGGACCCTACGAGCAGTACTTC. This chain links TRBV9 with TRBJ2-7; 10 positions match TRBD2. Germline V CDR1 and CDR2: SGDLS, YYNGEE. This CDR3 comprises 16 residues. V was clipped by 0 bases and J by 2 bases; unmatched bases: 5.

The V gene is TRBV7-9, the J gene TRBJ2-1, with D possibly matching TRBD2 (5 bases). V was shortened by 7 bases and J by 5 bases, with 18 bases between the two germline ends. Germline V gives CDR1 SEHNR, CDR2 FQNEAQ (reference sequence). This CDR3 is 15 amino acids long. CDR3 in amino acids: CASIPGLAKNNEQFF. The CDR3 bases are TGTGCCAGCATCCCCGGACTCGCTAAGAACAATGAGCAGTTCTTC.

J is TRBJ2-3 and V is TRBV7-2; 9 positions agree with TRBD2. V lost 2 bases, J lost 2 bases, and 11 bases stayed unmatched. The CDR3 is 18 amino acids. Germline CDR1 is SGHTA and CDR2 is FQGNSA. The CDR3 bases are TGTGCCAGCAGCTTACTTTCGGCGGGAGGGAGTCTCACAGATACGCAGTATTTT. Translating it yields CASSLLSAGGSLTDTQYF.

With respect to this clone: The sample has other DNA sequences that encode this CDR3 too. V gene TRBV23-1 combines with J gene TRBJ1-6; D not resolved. TRBV23-1 is identified as an open reading frame with a role that is uncertain. The CDR3 is 17 amino acids. V was clipped by 3 bases and J by 6 bases, with 18 bases between them. CDR3 protein: CASSQVKRVNPNSPLHF. The CDR3 DNA sequence: TGCGCCAGCAGTCAGGTGAAACGAGTGAACCCTAATTCACCCCTCCACTTT.

In this sample, this clone turned up a few times. The J gene is TRBJ1-6, the V gene TRBV10-3; D may be TRBD1 (6 bases). The V gene's germline CDR1 is ENHRY and CDR2 SYGVKD. V shed 2 bases and J shed 7 bases, with 9 bases lying between them. The CDR3 sequence is 14 residues long. CDR3 nucleotides: TGTGCCATCAGTGAGGGACAGAGAAATTCACCCCTCCACTTT. Its translation: CAISEGQRNSPLHF.

The chain combines TRBV5-6 with TRBJ2-7, with 12 bases that match TRBD2. Per germline, CDR1 SGHDT and CDR2 YYEEEE. The CDR3 spans 14 residues. After removal of 0 bases from V and 9 bases from J, the junction contained 4 bases not matched to a gene. The CDR3 protein is CASSLATSGRGQYF. In DNA form, the CDR3 reads TGTGCCAGCAGCTTGGCGACTAGCGGGAGAGGGCAGTACTTC. Full variable domain (rest looked up from reference TRBV5-6 and TRBJ2-7): DAGVTQSPTHLIKTRGQQVTLRCSPKSGHDTVSWYQQALGQGPQFIFQYYEEEERQRGNFPDRFSGHQFPNYSSELNVNALLLGDSALYLCASSLATSGRGQYFGPGTRLTVT.

The chain combines TRBV28 with TRBJ1-3, with 10 bases that match TRBD1. From germline, CDR1 is MDHEN and CDR2 SYDVKM. The CDR3 is made up of 16 amino acids. V lost 3 bases to trimming and J lost 1 base; unmatched junction nucleotides: 3. In nucleotides, the CDR3 is TGTGCCAGCAGTTTTTGGACAGGGGGTTCTGGAAACACCATATATTTT. Translating it yields CASSFWTGGSGNTIYF.

CDR3 protein: CASSGLTGTYEQYF. Written as DNA, the CDR3 is TGTGCCAGCAGTGGCTTGACAGGGACCTACGAGCAGTACTTC. The gene calls are TRBV6-5 and TRBJ2-7; 7 positions match TRBD1. V shed 5 bases, J shed 2 bases, and the junction held 6 bases outside the gene matches. Germline V gene lookup returns CDR1 MNHEY and CDR2 SVGAGI. There are 14 residues in the CDR3.

This chain joins TRBV13 and TRBJ2-7; maybe TRBD2 (5 bases). The length of the CDR3 is 14 residues. The V end was cut by 8 bases, the J end by 0 bases, with 14 bases between. Germline V gene sequence: CDR1 PRHDT, CDR2 FYEKMQ (reference sequence). The CDR3 region is CASQRRADSYEQYF. CDR3 bases: TGTGCCAGCCAAAGGCGGGCCGACTCCTACGAGCAGTACTTC.

V usage is TRBV23-1 and J usage is TRBJ1-2; 9 positions match TRBD1. TRBV23-1 is known as an ORF, though its function is uncertain. This CDR3 spans 16 amino acids. J lost 7 bases, V lost 6 bases, and 15 bases had no gene match. Written as DNA, the CDR3 is TGCGCCAGCAGGAGATCCGGGACAGGGCTTCAGTGTGGCTACACCTTC. This encodes CASRRSGTGLQCGYTF.

The count of this clone is one. The chain uses TRBV7-2 and TRBJ1-3; the match to TRBD1 covers 12 bases. This CDR3 spans 16 amino acids. V trimming: 3 bases; J trimming: 5 bases; junction bases outside the gene matches: 5. Per the germline V gene, CDR1 is SGHTA and CDR2 is FQGNSA. Here the CDR3 reads CASSLGTGGVRNTIYF. In DNA, the CDR3 is TGTGCCAGCAGCTTGGGGACAGGGGGCGTTAGAAACACCATATATTTT.

This chain links TRBV6-1 with TRBJ2-1; D possibly corresponds to TRBD2 (6 bases). From germline, CDR1 is MNHNS and CDR2 SASEGT. The CDR3 is 15 amino acids. With 1 base removed from V and 4 bases from J, the gap between germline ends came to 11 bases. The DNA of the CDR3 is TGTGCCAGCAGTGAAGTGGGGACTTGGTACAATGAGCAGTTCTTC. It yields the protein CASSEVGTWYNEQFF.

J is TRBJ1-5 and V is TRBV4-2; D perhaps matches TRBD1 (5 bases). The CDR3 contains 16 residues. Germline values: CDR1 LGHNA, CDR2 YNFKEQ. Trimming pared 0 bases from V and 6 bases from J, leaving 15 bases between. CDR3 sequence reads: CASSQDPAGHGQPQHF. The CDR3 nucleotides are TGTGCCAGCAGCCAAGATCCGGCGGGGCATGGTCAGCCCCAGCATTTT.

V is TRBV4-1 and J is TRBJ2-5, with TRBD1 as a possible D gene (6 bases). The V and J ends lost 0 bases and 4 bases respectively, with 12 bases between them. Germline CDR1 is MGHRA and CDR2 is YSYEKL. The CDR3 contains 15 residues. The CDR3 DNA sequence: TGCGCCAGCAGCCAAGATCCGCAGGGGAGAGAGACCCAGTACTTC. Translation: CASSQDPQGRETQYF.

The chain links TRBV28 to TRBJ1-5; TRBD1 is a possible D gene (6 bases). V was cut by 5 bases and J by 2 bases, with 16 bases left in between. There are 16 residues in the CDR3. Germline assignment: CDR1 MDHEN and CDR2 SYDVKM. CDR3 sequence reads: CASSPSLRGRNQPQHF. As DNA, the CDR3 is TGTGCCAGCAGTCCCTCACTCAGGGGACGCAATCAGCCCCAGCATTTT.

The chain recombines TRBV25-1 with TRBJ2-5, with 9 nucleotides matching TRBD2. This CDR3 is 15 amino acids long. V was pared by 5 bases and J by 0 bases, with 4 bases of the junction left unmatched. Germline assignment: CDR1 MGHDK and CDR2 SYGVNS. The CDR3 region has the DNA TGTGCCAGCAGTCAGCGGGGGGACTACCAAGAGACCCAGTACTTC. Translating it yields CASSQRGDYQETQYF.

A few counts support this clone. The V call is TRBV30, the J call TRBJ2-3, with 11 positions matching TRBD2. The germline V gene encodes CDR1 GTSNPN and CDR2 SVGIG (reference sequence). With V trimmed by 2 bases and J by 1 base, 5 bases remained unmatched. The CDR3 loop spans 16 amino acids. The CDR3 sequence is CAWSRSGRARTDTQYF. The CDR3 DNA is TGTGCCTGGAGTCGTAGCGGGAGGGCTCGCACAGATACGCAGTATTTT.

This clone was counted a single time. This chain uses TRBV6-6 with TRBJ2-7; D gene uncertain. The V gene's germline CDR1 is MNHNY and CDR2 SVGAGI (reference sequence). The CDR3 loop spans 12 amino acids. Between the trimmed V and J ends, which lost 4 bases and 7 bases, there was a span of 11 bases. The CDR3 protein is CASSLPPGEQYF. The DNA for the CDR3 is TGTGCCAGCAGTTTACCCCCAGGAGAGCAGTACTTC.

This clone was detected once. CDR3 DNA: TGTGCCAGTAGGGGGACAGGGGGGATGATTGAAGCTTTCTTT. Protein: CASRGTGGMIEAFF. The rearrangement links TRBV19 to TRBJ1-1; 11 nucleotides agree with TRBD1. V was clipped by 6 bases and J by 7 bases; unmatched bases: 7. The germline V gene has CDR1 LNHDA and CDR2 SQIVND (reference sequence). This CDR3 contains 14 residues.

The chain couples TRBV9 to TRBJ1-1; D remains ambiguous. The V gene's germline CDR1 is SGDLS and CDR2 YYNGEE. Trimming cost V 2 bases and J 6 bases, with 11 bases left between them. The CDR3 totals 13 residues. The CDR3 DNA sequence: TGTGCCAGCAGCGTCAATGGGAGGTCTGAAGCTTTCTTT. This sequence encodes CASSVNGRSEAFF.

The J gene is TRBJ2-5, the V gene TRBV5-1; D remains unclear. Germline V gene data show CDR1 as SGHRS and CDR2 as YFSETQ. The CDR3 spans 12 residues. With 4 bases removed from V and 0 bases from J, the gap between germline ends came to 4 bases. The CDR3 loop is CASSTHQETQYF. The CDR3 DNA sequence: TGCGCCAGCAGCACACACCAAGAGACCCAGTACTTC. Full variable domain (remainder filled in from reference TRBV5-1 and TRBJ2-5): KAGVTQTPRYLIKTRGQQVTLSCSPISGHRSVSWYQQTPGQGLQFLFEYFSETQRNKGNFPGRFSGRQFSNSRSEMNVSTLELGDSALYLCASSTHQETQYFGPGTRLLVL.

To note about this clone: Additional DNA sequences in this sample encode the identical CDR3. The chain is built from TRBV7-9 and TRBJ1-1; unclear D gene. Trimming removed 2 bases at V and 0 bases at J, with 7 bases between. Germline values: CDR1 SEHNR, CDR2 FQNEAQ (reference sequence). This CDR3 spans 14 amino acids. The CDR3: CASSLTALNTEAFF. The DNA for the CDR3 is TGTGCCAGCAGCTTAACAGCCTTGAACACTGAAGCTTTCTTT.

This CDR3 is CASSQADQGPTEAFF. The CDR3 DNA is TGTGCCAGCAGCCAAGCTGACCAGGGGCCCACTGAAGCTTTCTTT. The V gene is TRBV4-2, the J gene TRBJ1-1; perhaps TRBD1 as D (6 bases). The CDR3 covers 15 residues. The germline gives CDR1 LGHNA, CDR2 YNFKEQ. V shed 1 base and J shed 4 bases, with 13 bases lying between them.

The table lists this clone with a few counts. The V call is TRBV6-1, the J call TRBJ1-1; 7 nucleotides agree with TRBD1. The CDR3 is 13 residues long. The V and J ends lost 5 bases and 5 bases, in that order; junction bases with no gene match: 5. The germline CDR1 and CDR2 sequences are MNHNS and SASEGT. CDR3 sequence reads: CASSWTGGTEAFF. The CDR3 DNA follows: TGTGCCAGCAGTTGGACAGGAGGGACTGAAGCTTTCTTT.

The rearrangement uses TRBV2 and TRBJ2-2, with 7 bases lining up with TRBD1. Germline V gene data show CDR1 as SNHLY and CDR2 as FYNNEI. There are 14 residues in the CDR3. Trimming cost V 6 bases and J 7 bases; bases outside gene matches: 8. CDR3 nucleotide sequence: TGTGCCAGCAGCCCCAAGGGGGCTGGCGGGGAGCTGTTTTTT. This sequence encodes CASSPKGAGGELFF.

This chain uses TRBV19 with TRBJ2-7; 8 bases fit TRBD2. Germline CDR1 LNHDA, CDR2 SQIVND (reference sequence). CDR3 length equals 14 residues. The V segment lost 3 bases and the J segment 5 bases; nucleotides outside the gene matches: 6. CDR3 sequence: CASSMAGGPNEQYF. The CDR3 DNA is TGTGCCAGTAGTATGGCGGGGGGTCCAAACGAGCAGTACTTC.

The V gene is TRBV11-3, the J gene TRBJ2-4, with 7 bases lining up with TRBD2. The CDR3 runs 16 residues. V trimming: 5 bases; J trimming: 5 bases; junction bases outside the gene matches: 12. CDR1 and CDR2 from the germline V gene are SGHNT and YENEEA. CDR3 protein: CASSPRSGAGENIQYF. The CDR3 DNA sequence: TGTGCCAGCAGCCCTAGGAGTGGGGCGGGAGAAAACATTCAGTACTTC.

J is TRBJ2-2 and V is TRBV7-8; tentative D call: TRBD1 (6 bases). The CDR3 has 16 residues. Germline-derived CDR1 and CDR2 are SGHVS and FQNEAQ. With 1 base removed from V and 5 bases from J, the gap between germline ends came to 14 bases. The CDR3 here is CASSLGVGQATGELFF. The CDR3 DNA follows: TGTGCCAGCAGCTTAGGAGTGGGACAAGCGACCGGGGAGCTGTTTTTT.

Worth noting for this clone: Distinct nucleotide sequences in the sample also encode this CDR3. The chain combines TRBV9 with TRBJ1-1; D not resolved. The CDR3 extends over 13 amino acids. The germline V gene has CDR1 SGDLS and CDR2 YYNGEE. The germline V and J ends were trimmed by 2 bases and 1 base, with 6 bases remaining between them. The CDR3 DNA follows: TGTGCCAGCAGCGTTGGGAGGAACACTGAAGCTTTCTTT. It encodes CASSVGRNTEAFF.

This chain connects TRBV6-4 to TRBJ1-2; D not resolved. The CDR3 extends over 13 amino acids. V lost 10 bases, J lost 0 bases, and 12 bases lay in between. Germline V gene sequence: CDR1 MRHNA, CDR2 SNTAGT. The CDR3 protein is CATRRDSNYGYTF. The CDR3 DNA follows: TGTGCCACACGGCGCGACTCTAACTATGGCTACACCTTC.

The gene calls are TRBV5-4 and TRBJ2-2; 8 bases align to TRBD2. The junction had 5 bases not matched to a gene; V was cut back by 0 bases and J by 4 bases. The CDR3 length is 16 residues. Germline loops: CDR1 SGHNT, CDR2 YYREEE (reference sequence). The CDR3 DNA is TGTGCCAGCAGCTTGGCGGGAGGGCCCAGCACCGGGGAGCTGTTTTTT. This encodes CASSLAGGPSTGELFF. The full variable domain, completed using reference TRBV5-4 and TRBJ2-2, is ETGVTQSPTHLIKTRGQQVTLRCSSQSGHNTVSWYQQALGQGPQFIFQYYREEENGRGNFPPRFSGLQFPNYSSELNVNALELDDSALYLCASSLAGGPSTGELFFGEGSRLTVL.